The 18 T cell receptor beta chains presented below share a single source sample, sequenced in a study of CD8+CD57+ T cells in acquired aplastic anemia. Template material for TCR beta VDJ and CDR3 profiling consisted of genomic DNA. TCRdb processed the reads anew with MiXCR; each CDR3 protein has one entry. The repertoire holds 250,000 to 300,000 distinct CDR3 sequences, with roughly three fifths as singletons. The sequenced sample was sorted CD4+, CD8+, or CD8+CD57+ T cells (not recorded which) from PBMCs. These receptors were obtained from a human donor with severe aplastic anemia or a healthy control (not recorded which).

The chain carries TRBV7-9 and TRBJ1-6; D uncertain. The CDR3 covers 15 residues. Germline CDR1 and CDR2: SEHNR and FQNEAQ (reference sequence). Between the trimmed V and J ends, which lost 7 bases and 2 bases, there was a span of 12 bases. The CDR3 protein is CASTPTGTYNSPLHF. The CDR3 coding sequence is TGTGCCAGCACCCCGACGGGGACCTATAATTCACCCCTCCACTTT.

This clonotype was counted ten times or more. The chain has TRBV6-2 or TRBV6-3 and TRBJ2-5; D is possibly TRBD2 (6 bases). V lost 5 bases, J lost 1 base, and 11 bases lay in between. Germline CDR1 MNHEY, CDR2 SVGEGT. The CDR3 consists of 14 residues. The CDR3 coding sequence is TGTGCCAGCAGTCCCGGGGGTGCCCAAGAGACCCAGTACTTC. As protein: CASSPGGAQETQYF.

The chain recombines TRBV6-5 with TRBJ2-7; D is unresolved. The length of the CDR3 is 14 residues. Trimming left V 4 bases short and J 2 bases short, with 12 bases between. Germline V gene data show CDR1 as MNHEY and CDR2 as SVGAGI. The CDR3 sequence: CASSSDLVPYEQYF. In nucleotides, the CDR3 is TGTGCCAGCAGTTCGGATCTCGTTCCCTACGAGCAGTACTTC.

This clonotype has a handful of counts. This rearrangement joins TRBV28 to TRBJ2-1; D is possibly TRBD2 (7 bases). This CDR3 spans 15 amino acids. The germline V gene encodes CDR1 MDHEN and CDR2 SYDVKM. Trimming pared 10 bases from V and 2 bases from J, leaving 18 bases between. The CDR3 DNA is TGTGCCACGGGAGGAGGGGGGCCTCCCTACAATGAGCAGTTCTTC. This sequence encodes CATGGGGPPYNEQFF.

The rearrangement links TRBV24-1 to TRBJ1-5; D uncertain. Trimming pared 8 bases from V and 3 bases from J, leaving 13 bases between. The length of the CDR3 is 14 residues. The V gene's germline CDR1 is KGHDR and CDR2 SFDVKD. The CDR3 loop is CATKYYQFNQPQHF. CDR3 sequence (DNA): TGTGCCACCAAGTATTACCAGTTCAATCAGCCCCAGCATTTT.

V usage is TRBV10-3 and J usage is TRBJ2-7; D tentatively reads TRBD1 or TRBD2 (5 bases each). The germline V gene has CDR1 ENHRY and CDR2 SYGVKD. The CDR3 spans 15 residues. Trimming cost V 6 bases and J 0 bases, with 15 bases left between them. In nucleotides, the CDR3 is TGTGCCATCAGGGGACGTTGGGACGACTCCTACGAGCAGTACTTC. Translating it yields CAIRGRWDDSYEQYF.

This rearrangement joins TRBV7-2 to TRBJ2-1; 9 bases are a match to TRBD1. CDR1 is SGHTA and CDR2 is FQGNSA in the germline V gene. The CDR3 runs 12 residues. V lost 5 bases to trimming and J lost 16 bases; unmatched junction nucleotides: 9. CDR3 region: CASSPGTGLQFF. CDR3 sequence (DNA): TGTGCCAGCAGCCCAGGGACAGGGTTACAATTCTTC.

V is TRBV18 and J is TRBJ1-4, with no clear D. Germline V gives CDR1 KGHSH, CDR2 LQKENI. The V and J ends lost 0 bases and 0 bases respectively, with 2 bases between them. CDR3 length equals 14 residues. CDR3 in DNA: TGTGCCAGCTCACCACCCCCAACTAATGAAAAACTGTTTTTT. Translated, it gives CASSPPPTNEKLFF.

This clonotype was found many times. J is TRBJ1-3 and V is TRBV4-2; unclear D gene. Trimming stripped 7 bases from V and 0 bases from J, with 4 bases between. This CDR3 spans 12 amino acids. Germline V gene sequence: CDR1 LGHNA, CDR2 YNFKEQ. For the CDR3, the DNA is TGTGCCAGCAAGGACTCTGGAAACACCATATATTTT. Its protein is CASKDSGNTIYF.

This clonotype occurred once. This rearrangement joins TRBV4-1 to TRBJ2-3; D is unclear. CDR3 size: 14 residues. Germline V CDR1 and CDR2: MGHRA, YSYEKL. V was clipped by 2 bases and J by 3 bases, with 9 bases between them. The CDR3 bases are TGCGCCAGCAGCCAACTAGAATGGACAGATACGCAGTATTTT. Its translation: CASSQLEWTDTQYF.

The rearrangement joins TRBV24-1 to TRBJ2-2, with D tentatively TRBD1 (6 bases). The CDR3 runs 15 residues. The V end was cut by 4 bases, the J end by 2 bases, with 10 bases between. CDR1 is KGHDR and CDR2 is SFDVKD in the germline V gene. The chain's CDR3 is CATSDQGSNTGELFF. The DNA for the CDR3 is TGTGCCACCAGTGACCAGGGGAGTAACACCGGGGAGCTGTTTTTT.

In this sample, this clonotype turned up once. This rearrangement joins TRBV5-6 to TRBJ1-1, with a possible D match to TRBD1 (5 bases). V was clipped by 3 bases and J by 1 base, with 10 bases between them. The CDR3 has 14 amino acids. Germline values: CDR1 SGHDT, CDR2 YYEEEE. The DNA for the CDR3 is TGTGCCAGCAGCTGGGGACCTACGAACACTGAAGCTTTCTTT. Amino acid sequence: CASSWGPTNTEAFF.

This clonotype was observed many times. The chain employs TRBV7-9 and TRBJ1-5, with D unresolved. Per germline, CDR1 SEHNR and CDR2 FQNEAQ (reference sequence). The CDR3 totals 14 residues. Trimming cost V 1 base and J 2 bases, with 6 bases left between them. In DNA, the CDR3 is TGTGCCAGCAGCTTAGTCGGGGGCAATCAGCCCCAGCATTTT. This gives the protein CASSLVGGNQPQHF.

This clonotype was seen many times. The gene calls are TRBV7-3 and TRBJ2-1, with 11 positions matching TRBD2. This CDR3 region has 17 residues. CDR1 and CDR2 from the germline V gene are SGHTA and FQGTGA. The V and J ends lost 4 bases and 0 bases, in that order; junction bases with no gene match: 5. The CDR3 DNA is TGTGCCAGCAGCTCACTAGCGGGGGCGAGCTCCTACAATGAGCAGTTCTTC. Its translation: CASSSLAGASSYNEQFF.

The table lists this clonotype with many counts. This chain connects TRBV6-1 to TRBJ1-5; D is uncertain. The germline CDR1 and CDR2 sequences are MNHNS and SASEGT. Trimming cost V 1 base and J 1 base, with 8 bases left between them. The CDR3 contains 15 residues. The CDR3 spells CASSEDRLSNQPQHF. The DNA of the CDR3 is TGTGCCAGCAGTGAAGACCGACTGAGCAATCAGCCCCAGCATTTT.

Concerning this clonotype itself: The junction differs from germline at one of its ends, possibly a read error. The rearrangement uses TRBV2 and TRBJ1-2; D might be TRBD1 (5 bases). The CDR3 spans 13 residues. Germline loops: CDR1 SNHLY, CDR2 FYNNEI. The CDR3 sequence is CASRAGGNYGYAF. The DNA of the CDR3 is TGTGCCAGCAGAGCGGGGGGGAACTATGGCTACGCCTTC.

J is TRBJ1-1 and V is TRBV15, with D unresolved. The CDR3 sequence is 15 residues long. Trimming removed 8 bases from V and 5 bases from J, with 21 bases in between. Germline CDR1 LNHNV, CDR2 YYDKDF (reference sequence). The CDR3 loop is CATCAQGRSGTEAFF. CDR3 DNA sequence: TGTGCCACCTGCGCCCAAGGGCGAAGTGGGACTGAAGCTTTCTTT.

Only a few counts were recorded for this clonotype. The chain carries TRBV10-3 and TRBJ1-1; 7 bases map to TRBD1. Germline loops: CDR1 ENHRY, CDR2 SYGVKD. This CDR3 has 14 amino acids. V shed 6 bases, J shed 1 base, and the junction held 5 bases outside the gene matches. CDR3: CAISLRGGNTEAFF. In DNA form, the CDR3 reads TGTGCCATCAGCCTCAGGGGGGGGAACACTGAAGCTTTCTTT.